Following are 25 T cell receptor beta chains from one sample sequenced in a study of T-cell reconstitution after alpha-beta-depleted transplantation in children. Unique molecular identifiers were incorporated when the TCRbeta library was constructed. One entry per CDR3 protein results from TCRdb running MiXCR on the PCR reads. The sample yields 200,000 or so distinct CDR3 sequences, roughly 7% seen once. Sequencing was performed on PBMCs, taken before TCRalphabeta/CD19-depleted stem cell transplant. Receptor source: a boy aged 2 to 10 with acute lymphoblastic leukemia, due to receive a stem cell transplant.

This clonotype was picked up a small number of times. This sequence joins TRBV3-1 and TRBJ2-1; 12 bases map to TRBD2. CDR3 length: 17 amino acids. CDR1 and CDR2 (germline): LGHDT, YNNKEL (reference sequence). J was trimmed by 6 bases and V by 0 bases; bases with no gene match: 6. CDR3 bases: TGTGCCAGCAGCCAAGAGTTACGACTAGCGGGGGTCAATGAGCAGTTCTTC. Its translation: CASSQELRLAGVNEQFF.

This clonotype showed up many times. The CDR3 protein is CASQRRDSGNTIYF. The CDR3 region has the DNA TGTGCCAGCCAAAGACGGGACTCTGGAAACACCATATATTTT. The chain couples TRBV7-9 to TRBJ1-3; unclear D gene. CDR1 and CDR2 from the germline V gene are SEHNR and FQNEAQ (reference sequence). This CDR3 spans 14 amino acids. V was shortened by 8 bases and J by 0 bases, with 11 bases between the two germline ends.

This chain connects TRBV5-6 to TRBJ1-5; possibly TRBD1 for D (5 bases). The CDR3 covers 15 residues. Trimming took off 2 bases at V and 4 bases at J, with 13 bases between the two ends. Germline CDR1 and CDR2: SGHDT and YYEEEE. The CDR3 is CASSFRDRPNQPQHF. The CDR3 DNA follows: TGTGCCAGCAGCTTTCGAGACAGACCGAATCAGCCCCAGCATTTT.

The table lists this clonotype with many counts. CDR3 loop: CASRGLWSSYEQYF. CDR3 nucleotide sequence: TGTGCCAGCAGGGGACTTTGGAGCTCCTACGAGCAGTACTTC. V gene TRBV27 combines with J gene TRBJ2-7; a weak D match, TRBD2 (6 bases). CDR3 length: 14 amino acids. V was trimmed by 6 bases and J by 0 bases, leaving 12 bases between them. Looked up from germline, CDR1 is MNHEY and CDR2 is SMNVEV (reference sequence).

This clonotype came up many times. The chain is built from TRBV7-6 and TRBJ2-7; 11 bases are a match to TRBD2. The CDR3 has 16 amino acids. In germline, CDR1 is SGHVS, CDR2 FNYEAQ. Trimming at V came to 1 base and at J to 4 bases, leaving 6 bases not matched to a gene. The CDR3 region has the DNA TGTGCCAGCAGCTTAGTGCGGGGACTAGCGGAATACGAGCAGTACTTC. The encoded protein is CASSLVRGLAEYEQYF.

Only a few counts were recorded for this clonotype. V usage is TRBV6-2 or TRBV6-3 and J usage is TRBJ2-7; 16 positions match TRBD2. This CDR3 is built from 17 residues. Per germline, CDR1 MNHEY and CDR2 SVGEGT. The V and J ends lost 4 bases and 3 bases, in that order; junction bases with no gene match: 6. Here the CDR3 DNA reads TGTGCCAGCAGTTCCTCTGGGACTAGCGGGAGGGACTACGAGCAGTACTTC. Encoded protein: CASSSSGTSGRDYEQYF.

This clonotype has a handful of counts. A much larger clone sits a single nucleotide away, making a read error possible. J is TRBJ1-1 and V is TRBV7-8; D not certain. V was cut by 2 bases and J by 0 bases, with 4 bases left in between. The length of the CDR3 is 13 residues. The germline CDR1 and CDR2 sequences are SGHVS and FQNEAQ. CDR3 bases: TGTGCCAGCAGCTTACCGGTGAACACTGAAGCTTTCTTT. Translation gives CASSLPVNTEAFF.

This clonotype was recorded at least ten times. The V call is TRBV24-1, the J call TRBJ1-4; 9 bases align to TRBD1. CDR3 length equals 15 residues. Per the germline V gene, CDR1 is KGHDR and CDR2 is SFDVKD. After removal of 3 bases from V and 11 bases from J, the junction contained 9 bases not matched to a gene. CDR3 protein: CATSDRDRDAGKLFF. The CDR3 bases are TGTGCCACCAGTGATCGGGACAGGGACGCAGGGAAACTGTTTTTT.

There are a few counts of this clonotype. The chain carries TRBV7-9 and TRBJ1-4; TRBD1 aligns across 7 bases. The germline V gene has CDR1 SEHNR and CDR2 FQNEAQ (reference sequence). The CDR3 runs to 17 residues. The V and J ends lost 7 bases and 2 bases, in that order; junction bases with no gene match: 13. The CDR3 DNA is TGTGCCAGCATCTCGTGGGACAGCCTTGCGACTAATGAAAAACTGTTTTTT. As protein: CASISWDSLATNEKLFF.

The table lists this clonotype with many counts. The chain is built from TRBV12-3 or TRBV12-4 and TRBJ2-2; possible D gene TRBD2, 6 bases. Deletions cut 4 bases from V and 5 bases from J, with 14 bases between. The CDR3 is made up of 15 amino acids. This CDR3 reads CASSSGGAPTGELFF. The CDR3 DNA follows: TGTGCCAGCAGTTCCGGCGGGGCCCCTACCGGGGAGCTGTTTTTT.

This clonotype was observed many times. The CDR3 coding sequence is TGTGCCAGCAGCTTGAGTCAGAACACTGAAGCTTTCTTT. This sequence encodes CASSLSQNTEAFF. This chain links TRBV7-9 with TRBJ1-1; D is unresolved. Trimming took off 3 bases at V and 1 base at J, with 6 bases between the two ends. The CDR3 contains 13 residues. Germline CDR1 reads SEHNR; CDR2 reads FQNEAQ (reference sequence).

This clonotype occurred many times. The CDR3 DNA is TGTGCCAGCAGGCGGACAGGGGGCACAGATACGCAGTATTTT. Its translation is CASRRTGGTDTQYF. The V call is TRBV27, the J call TRBJ2-3; TRBD1 agrees at 9 bases. The length of the CDR3 is 14 residues. CDR1 is MNHEY, CDR2 SMNVEV, per germline (reference sequence). V was pared by 6 bases and J by 1 base, with 2 bases of the junction left unmatched.

This clonotype was found many times. The chain's CDR3 is CASLLVGVQETQYF. DNA for the CDR3: TGTGCCAGCCTTCTAGTGGGCGTACAAGAGACCCAGTACTTC. The chain combines TRBV7-9 with TRBJ2-5, with D unclear. This CDR3 is built from 14 residues. Germline CDR1 SEHNR, CDR2 FQNEAQ (reference sequence). Trimming removed 8 bases from V and 2 bases from J, with 15 bases in between.

This clonotype has more than one count but fewer than ten. The rearrangement uses TRBV28 and TRBJ2-1, with 7 bases identical to TRBD1. The V gene's germline CDR1 is MDHEN and CDR2 SYDVKM. CDR3 size: 16 residues. With V trimmed by 2 bases and J by 2 bases, 6 bases remained unmatched. The CDR3 protein is CASSLEQGLAYNEQFF. In nucleotides, the CDR3 is TGTGCCAGCAGTTTAGAACAGGGGTTAGCCTACAATGAGCAGTTCTTC.

Many counts were recorded for this clonotype. The chain uses TRBV3-1 and TRBJ2-3; D ambiguous. The CDR3 has 15 amino acids. V was pared by 3 bases and J by 0 bases, with 10 bases between. The germline V gene has CDR1 LGHDT and CDR2 YNNKEL (reference sequence). This chain's CDR3 is CASSHWTASTDTQYF. Written as DNA, the CDR3 is TGTGCCAGCAGCCACTGGACCGCTAGCACAGATACGCAGTATTTT.

This clonotype has a count of ten or more. This chain links TRBV10-3 with TRBJ2-7; 7 nucleotides line up with TRBD1. Germline CDR1 ENHRY, CDR2 SYGVKD. The CDR3 extends over 13 amino acids. V shed 10 bases, J shed 5 bases, and the junction held 11 bases outside the gene matches. The CDR3 nucleotides read TGTGCCACGTATTGGGCAGGGGGTAACGAGCAGTACTTC. Translated, it gives CATYWAGGNEQYF.

There are a few counts of this clonotype. This chain joins TRBV5-1 and TRBJ2-1; 9 nucleotides agree with TRBD1. Germline CDR1 and CDR2: SGHRS and YFSETQ. The V and J ends lost 3 bases and 9 bases, in that order; junction bases with no gene match: 13. The CDR3 extends over 16 amino acids. The CDR3 DNA sequence: TGCGCCAGCAGCTCGGAAACAGGGGGCCGTTTGGGTGAGCAGTTCTTC. Translated, it gives CASSSETGGRLGEQFF. The full variable domain, its missing parts supplied by reference TRBV5-1 and TRBJ2-1, is KAGVTQTPRYLIKTRGQQVTLSCSPISGHRSVSWYQQTPGQGLQFLFEYFSETQRNKGNFPGRFSGRQFSNSRSEMNVSTLELGDSALYLCASSSETGGRLGEQFFGPGTRLTVL.

This clonotype was detected a few times. The chain combines TRBV7-9 with TRBJ2-1; D may correspond to TRBD1 or TRBD2 (5 bases each). CDR1 SEHNR and CDR2 FQNEAQ come from the germline V gene (reference sequence). Trimming shortened V by 5 bases and J by 6 bases, and 17 bases separated the two germline ends. The CDR3 sequence is 15 residues long. The CDR3 bases are TGTGCCAGCAGCGACCCCGGGACCGGAATCAATGAGCAGTTCTTC. Translating it yields CASSDPGTGINEQFF.

This clonotype was detected a few times. The CDR3 protein is CASSQQGEGQPQHF. CDR3 nucleotide sequence: TGTGCCAGCAGCCAACAGGGTGAGGGTCAGCCCCAGCATTTT. This chain uses TRBV3-1 with TRBJ1-5, with D possibly matching TRBD1 (5 bases). Germline CDR1 is LGHDT and CDR2 is YNNKEL (reference sequence). This CDR3 spans 14 amino acids. V lost 2 bases, J lost 6 bases, and 11 bases lay in between.

This clonotype came up many times. The chain links TRBV4-2 to TRBJ2-2, with a weak D call TRBD1 (5 bases). Germline V gene data show CDR1 as LGHNA and CDR2 as YNFKEQ. The CDR3 extends over 16 amino acids. With 2 bases removed from V and 3 bases from J, the gap between germline ends came to 13 bases. This chain's CDR3 is CASSQPGQADTGELFF. CDR3 DNA: TGTGCCAGCAGCCAACCCGGACAAGCAGACACCGGGGAGCTGTTTTTT.

The chain recombines TRBV12-3 or TRBV12-4 with TRBJ1-5; no reliable D call. V dropped 6 bases and J dropped 5 bases, with 11 bases sitting between them. The CDR3 has 13 residues. The chain's CDR3 is CASRGEAHQPQHF. The DNA of the CDR3 is TGTGCCAGCAGAGGCGAGGCTCATCAGCCCCAGCATTTT.

A few counts support this clonotype. The V gene is TRBV3-1, the J gene TRBJ2-1, with 7 nucleotides matching TRBD2. This CDR3 has 16 amino acids. The germline CDR1 and CDR2 sequences are LGHDT and YNNKEL (reference sequence). V shed 6 bases, J shed 4 bases, and the junction held 12 bases outside the gene matches. The CDR3 is CASSGSVGGGYNEQFF. CDR3 coding DNA: TGTGCCAGCAGTGGGAGTGTTGGCGGGGGTTACAATGAGCAGTTCTTC.

This clonotype was seen only a few times. This chain joins TRBV4-3 and TRBJ2-7, with D possibly called TRBD1 or TRBD2 (6 bases each). Trimming took off 3 bases at V and 5 bases at J, with 26 bases between the two ends. From germline, CDR1 is LGHNA and CDR2 YSLEER. CDR3 length equals 18 residues. This CDR3 reads CASSQVLQGGSRYNEQYF. In DNA form, the CDR3 reads TGCGCCAGCAGCCAGGTGTTACAGGGAGGATCTCGCTACAACGAGCAGTACTTC.

Only a few counts were recorded for this clonotype. The gene calls are TRBV5-7 and TRBJ2-3; TRBD1 matches at 8 bases. TRBV5-7 is an ORF, and what it does is uncertain. The V segment lost 3 bases and the J segment 0 bases; nucleotides outside the gene matches: 3. The CDR3 has 15 residues. The CDR3 nucleotides are TGTGCCAGCAGCTGGCAGGGGGCGAGCACAGATACGCAGTATTTT. It codes for CASSWQGASTDTQYF.

The chain uses TRBV7-2 and TRBJ2-7; perhaps TRBD2 as D (6 bases). The CDR3 has 13 residues. Trimming stripped 7 bases from V and 3 bases from J, with 13 bases between. Germline CDR1 is SGHTA and CDR2 is FQGNSA. The chain's CDR3 is CASTTGRDYEQYF. The DNA of the CDR3 is TGTGCCAGCACTACCGGGAGAGACTACGAGCAGTACTTC.